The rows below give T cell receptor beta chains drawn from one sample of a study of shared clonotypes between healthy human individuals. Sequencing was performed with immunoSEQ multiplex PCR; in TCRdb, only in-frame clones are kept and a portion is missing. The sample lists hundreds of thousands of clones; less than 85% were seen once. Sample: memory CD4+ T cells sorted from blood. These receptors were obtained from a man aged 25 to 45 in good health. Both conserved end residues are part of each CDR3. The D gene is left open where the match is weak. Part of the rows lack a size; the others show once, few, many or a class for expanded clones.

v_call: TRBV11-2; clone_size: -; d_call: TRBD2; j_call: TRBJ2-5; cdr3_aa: CASSLGIAGFQETQYF; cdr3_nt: TGTGCCAGCAGCTTAGGGATAGCGGGGTTTCAAGAGACCCAGTACTTC
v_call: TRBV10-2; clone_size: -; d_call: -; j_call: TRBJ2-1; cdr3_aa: CASSDGTTYNEQFF; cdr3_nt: TGCGCCAGCAGTGACGGGACGACCTACAATGAGCAGTTCTTC
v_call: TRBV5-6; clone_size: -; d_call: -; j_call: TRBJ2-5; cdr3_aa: CASSSGLQETQYF; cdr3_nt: TGTGCCAGCAGCTCAGGGTTACAAGAGACCCAGTACTTC
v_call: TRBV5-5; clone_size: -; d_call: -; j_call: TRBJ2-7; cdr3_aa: CASSLGQVSSYEQYF; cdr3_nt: TGTGCCAGCAGCTTGGGACAGGTGAGCTCCTACGAGCAGTACTTC
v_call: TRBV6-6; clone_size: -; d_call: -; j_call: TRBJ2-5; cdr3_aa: CASSPAGGVQETQYF; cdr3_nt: TGTGCCAGCAGTCCCGCGGGCGGTGTACAAGAGACCCAGTACTTC
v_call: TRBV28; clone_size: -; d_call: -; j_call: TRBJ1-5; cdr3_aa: CASSENVPRSNQPQHF; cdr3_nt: TGTGCCAGCAGCGAAAACGTACCCAGGAGCAATCAGCCCCAGCATTTT
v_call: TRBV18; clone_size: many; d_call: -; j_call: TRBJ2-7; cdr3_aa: CASSPPNAEQYF; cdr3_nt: TGTGCCAGCTCACCCCCTAACGCCGAGCAGTACTTC
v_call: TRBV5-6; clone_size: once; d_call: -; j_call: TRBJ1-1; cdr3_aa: CASSLALGAEAFF; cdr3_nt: TGTGCCAGCAGCTTGGCCCTGGGGGCTGAGGCTTTCTTT
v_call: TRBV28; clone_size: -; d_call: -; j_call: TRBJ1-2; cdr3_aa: CASSLWGGGKYSGYTF; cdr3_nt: TGTGCCAGCAGTTTATGGGGGGGCGGAAAGTATTCCGGCTACACCTTC
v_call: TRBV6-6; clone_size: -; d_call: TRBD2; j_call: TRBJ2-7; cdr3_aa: CASRVAGNEQYF; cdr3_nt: TGTGCCAGCAGAGTAGCGGGAAACGAGCAGTACTTC
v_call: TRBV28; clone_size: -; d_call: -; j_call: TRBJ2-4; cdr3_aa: CASSFQRAGRNIQYF; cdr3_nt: TGTGCCAGCAGTTTTCAACGTGCAGGGAGAAACATTCAGTACTTC
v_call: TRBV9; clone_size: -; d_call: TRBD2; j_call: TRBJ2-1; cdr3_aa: CASSVGASGFNEQFF; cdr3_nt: TGTGCCAGCAGCGTAGGGGCTAGCGGGTTCAATGAGCAGTTCTTC
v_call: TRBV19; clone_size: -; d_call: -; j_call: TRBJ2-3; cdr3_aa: CASSQGSGTDTQYF; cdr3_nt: TGTGCCAGTAGCCAGGGAAGTGGCACAGATACGCAGTATTTT
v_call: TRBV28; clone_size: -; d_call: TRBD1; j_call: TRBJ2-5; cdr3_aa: CASSFPGGSETQYF; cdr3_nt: TGTGCCAGCAGTTTTCCAGGGGGTAGTGAGACCCAGTACTTC
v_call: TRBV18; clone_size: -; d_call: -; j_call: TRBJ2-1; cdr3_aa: CASSPNSDYNEQFF; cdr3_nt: TGTGCCAGCTCACCTAATTCCGATTACAATGAGCAGTTCTTC
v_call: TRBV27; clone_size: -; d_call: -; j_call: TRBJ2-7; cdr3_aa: CASSLTRRDYEQYF; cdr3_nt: TGTGCCAGCAGTTTAACACGTAGGGACTACGAGCAGTACTTC
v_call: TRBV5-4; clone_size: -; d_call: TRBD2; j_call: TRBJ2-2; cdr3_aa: CASSGGTSGSTGELFF; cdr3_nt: TGTGCCAGCAGCGGAGGGACTAGCGGAAGCACCGGGGAGCTGTTTTTT
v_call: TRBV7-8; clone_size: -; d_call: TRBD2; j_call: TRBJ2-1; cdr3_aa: CASSLTRTSGSYKIF; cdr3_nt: TGTGCCAGCAGCTTAACTCGGACTAGCGGGAGCTATAAGATCTTC
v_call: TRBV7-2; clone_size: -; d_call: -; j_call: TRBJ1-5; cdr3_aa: CASSPPGGGSQPQHF; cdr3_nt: TGTGCCAGCAGCCCACCGGGGGGGGGAAGTCAGCCCCAGCATTTT
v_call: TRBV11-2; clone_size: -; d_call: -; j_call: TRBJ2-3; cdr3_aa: CASSGGAWTDTQYF; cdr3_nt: TGTGCCAGCAGCGGAGGGGCTTGGACAGATACGCAGTATTTT
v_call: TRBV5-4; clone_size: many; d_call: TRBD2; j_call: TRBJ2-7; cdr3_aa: CASSSTSGFSYEQYF; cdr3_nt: TGTGCCAGCAGCTCTACTAGCGGTTTTTCCTACGAGCAGTACTTC
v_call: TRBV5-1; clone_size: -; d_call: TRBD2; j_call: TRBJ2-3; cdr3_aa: CASSFSGTSGSSQVTQYF; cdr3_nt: TGCGCCAGCAGCTTTTCCGGGACTAGCGGGAGTTCCCAGGTTACGCAGTATTTT
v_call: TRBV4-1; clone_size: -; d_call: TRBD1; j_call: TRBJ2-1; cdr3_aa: CASSQDPGGLAEQFF; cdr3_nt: TGCGCCAGCAGCCAAGACCCAGGGGGCTTGGCTGAGCAGTTCTTC
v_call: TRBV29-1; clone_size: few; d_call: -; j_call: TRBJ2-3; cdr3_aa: CSVDAGWDTQYF; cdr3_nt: TGCAGCGTTGATGCAGGGTGGGATACGCAGTATTTT
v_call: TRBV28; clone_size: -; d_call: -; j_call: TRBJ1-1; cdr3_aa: CASSLYRQSGTEAFF; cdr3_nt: TGTGCCAGCAGTTTGTACAGACAGAGTGGGACTGAAGCTTTCTTT
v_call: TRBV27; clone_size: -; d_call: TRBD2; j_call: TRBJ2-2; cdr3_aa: CASRTSGPNTGELFF; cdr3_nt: TGTGCCAGCAGAACTAGCGGGCCAAACACCGGGGAGCTGTTTTTT
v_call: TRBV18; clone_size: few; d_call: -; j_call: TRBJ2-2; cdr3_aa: CASSLNYGWNTGELFF; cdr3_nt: TGTGCCAGCTCACTCAACTACGGGTGGAACACCGGGGAGCTGTTTTTT
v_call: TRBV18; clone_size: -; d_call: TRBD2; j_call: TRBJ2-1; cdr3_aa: CASSPPGLADNEQFF; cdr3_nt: TGTGCCAGCTCACCTCCGGGACTAGCGGACAATGAGCAGTTCTTC
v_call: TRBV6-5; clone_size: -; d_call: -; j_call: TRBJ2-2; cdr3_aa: CASSRGSGPGELFF; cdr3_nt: TGTGCCAGCAGCCGGGGGTCAGGGCCCGGGGAGCTGTTTTTT
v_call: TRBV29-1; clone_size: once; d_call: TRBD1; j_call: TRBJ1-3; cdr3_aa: CSATGVTGNTIYF; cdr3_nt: TGCAGCGCAACAGGGGTTACAGGAAACACCATATATTTT
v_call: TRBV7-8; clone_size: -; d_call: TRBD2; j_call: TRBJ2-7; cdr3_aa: CASSFQGSGNYEQYF; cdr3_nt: TGTGCCAGCAGCTTTCAGGGCAGCGGGAACTACGAGCAGTACTTC
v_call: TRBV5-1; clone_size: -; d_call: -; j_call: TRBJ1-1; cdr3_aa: CASSIRRGLGTEAFF; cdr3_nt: TGCGCCAGCAGCATCCGAAGGGGGTTGGGCACTGAAGCTTTCTTT
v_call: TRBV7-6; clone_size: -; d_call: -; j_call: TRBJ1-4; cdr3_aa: CASSSTGATNEKLFF; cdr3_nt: TGTGCCAGCAGCTCTACAGGAGCAACTAATGAAAAACTGTTTTTT
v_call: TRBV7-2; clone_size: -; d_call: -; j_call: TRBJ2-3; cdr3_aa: CASKDDTDTQYF; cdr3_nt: TGTGCCAGCAAGGACGACACAGATACGCAGTATTTT
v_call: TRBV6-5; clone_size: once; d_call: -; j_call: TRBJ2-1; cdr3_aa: CASSYQSFGGNEQFF; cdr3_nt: TGTGCCAGCAGTTATCAGTCCTTTGGGGGCAATGAGCAGTTCTTC
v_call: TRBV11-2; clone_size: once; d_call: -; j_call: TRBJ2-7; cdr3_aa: CASSLDFTGYEQYF; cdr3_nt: TGTGCCAGCAGCTTAGACTTTACAGGCTACGAGCAGTACTTC
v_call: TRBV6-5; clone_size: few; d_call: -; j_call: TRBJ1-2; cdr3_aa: CASSYVSFYGYTF; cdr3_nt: TGTGCCAGCAGTTACGTGAGTTTCTATGGCTACACCTTC
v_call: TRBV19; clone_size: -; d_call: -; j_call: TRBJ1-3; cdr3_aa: CASTTDGVGNTIYF; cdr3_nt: TGTGCCAGTACCACGGACGGTGTAGGAAACACCATATATTTT
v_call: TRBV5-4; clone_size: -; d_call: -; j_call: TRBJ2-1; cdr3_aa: CASSLVRNNEQFF; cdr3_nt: TGTGCCAGCAGCTTGGTCAGGAACAATGAGCAGTTCTTC
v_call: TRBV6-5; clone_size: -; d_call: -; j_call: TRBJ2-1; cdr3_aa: CASSVEGHGKEQFF; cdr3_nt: TGTGCCAGCAGTGTTGAAGGACACGGCAAAGAGCAGTTCTTC
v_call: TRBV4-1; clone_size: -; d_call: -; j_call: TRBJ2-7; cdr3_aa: CASSKNQGPYEQYF; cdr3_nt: TGCGCCAGCAGTAAAAATCAGGGACCCTACGAGCAGTACTTC
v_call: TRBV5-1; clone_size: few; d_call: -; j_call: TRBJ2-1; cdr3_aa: CASSFAGTHEQFF; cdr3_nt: TGCGCCAGCAGCTTCGCCGGGACCCATGAGCAGTTCTTC
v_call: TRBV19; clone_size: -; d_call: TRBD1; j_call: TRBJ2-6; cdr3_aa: CASSIDRGQGGANVLTF; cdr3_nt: TGTGCCAGTAGTATCGATCGGGGACAGGGCGGGGCCAACGTCCTGACTTTC
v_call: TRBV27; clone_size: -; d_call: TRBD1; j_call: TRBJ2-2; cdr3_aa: CASSHQNRGQYTGELFF; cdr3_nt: TGTGCCAGCAGCCACCAAAACAGGGGGCAATACACCGGGGAGCTGTTTTTT
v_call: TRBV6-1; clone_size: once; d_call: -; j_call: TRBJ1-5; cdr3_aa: CASSAGRVGRSNQPQHF; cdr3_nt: TGTGCCAGCAGTGCAGGGCGAGTAGGCAGAAGCAATCAGCCCCAGCATTTT
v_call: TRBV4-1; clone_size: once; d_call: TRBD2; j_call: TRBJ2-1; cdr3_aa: CASSQTKELAGVEQFF; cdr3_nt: TGCGCCAGCAGCCAAACCAAGGAACTAGCGGGAGTTGAGCAGTTCTTC
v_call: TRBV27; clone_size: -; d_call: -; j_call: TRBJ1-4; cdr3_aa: CASSLRGTGSSTNEKLFF; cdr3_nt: TGTGCCAGCAGTTTACGGGGCACGGGCTCATCAACTAATGAAAAACTGTTTTTT
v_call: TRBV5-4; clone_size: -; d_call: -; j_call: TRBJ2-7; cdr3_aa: CASSLAGPDEQYF; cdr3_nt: TGTGCCAGCAGCTTGGCCGGACCCGACGAGCAGTACTTC